The clone carrying this T cell receptor (beta chain) was counted once. Its antigen remains unidentified. This entry comes from a study of T cell responses to AZD1222 COVID-19 vaccine. Overall study findings and caveats: Just a handful of AZD1222 recipients were seropositive at baseline. Repertoires in all cases were sampled only once the peak T cell response had passed.

The protocol was immunoSEQ multiplex PCR, while the TCRdb copy is restricted to in-frame clones and leaves out a portion. In the table there are over 90,000 clones, around 91% of which are singletons. Germline loops: CDR1 SGHRS, CDR2 YFSETQ. The V gene lost 0 bases and the J gene lost 2 bases, with 9 bases spanning the gap. The CDR3 spans 14 residues. The sample in question was peripheral blood, obtained on day 0 of AZD1222 vaccination. The chain recombines TRBV5-1 with TRBJ2-7, with D perhaps matching TRBD2 (6 bases). The source of this sequence is an adult in good health. The CDR3 DNA follows: TGCGCCAGCAGCTTGGTTTCGGGGGCCTACGAGCAGTACTTC. Encoded protein: CASSLVSGAYEQYF.